Shown below are 24 T cell receptor beta chains from a single sample sequenced in a study of spatial heterogeneity in lung cancer. Sample time point: sample taken at primary tumor resection. The study sequenced unsorted whole RNA from tumor, nontumor lung or frozen PBMC. TCRdb passed the 5' RACE reads through MiXCR, listing each CDR3 protein once. The table has around 40,000 distinct CDR3 sequences, roughly 6% seen once. The input for sequencing was PBMCs, taken at surgery. The receptors derive from a male donor with early-stage non-small cell lung cancer.

A remark on this clonotype: This sequence may be a read error, since a much larger clone differs from it by one base. This chain links TRBV29-1 with TRBJ1-4; weak D call: TRBD1 (5 bases). Germline V gene sequence: CDR1 SQVTM, CDR2 ANQGSEA. The CDR3 contains 11 residues. The chain's CDR3 is CRVDRGEKLFF. DNA for the CDR3: TGCAGAGTTGATAGGGGAGAAAAACTGTTTTTT.

This clonotype appeared a few times. This sequence joins TRBV2 and TRBJ2-6; 11 bases fit TRBD1. V lost 11 bases to trimming and J lost 0 bases; unmatched junction nucleotides: 12. The CDR3 contains 18 residues. CDR1 and CDR2 (germline): SNHLY, FYNNEI. The CDR3 DNA sequence: TGTGCCCGAAGTGCGGGACAGGGGGTTTTCTCTGGGGCCAACGTCCTGACTTTC. Protein product: CARSAGQGVFSGANVLTF.

This clonotype was detected many times. The V gene is TRBV28, the J gene TRBJ1-1, with a weak D call TRBD1 (6 bases). Trimming took off 6 bases at V and 0 bases at J, with 11 bases between the two ends. CDR1 MDHEN and CDR2 SYDVKM come from the germline V gene. The CDR3 consists of 14 residues. DNA for the CDR3: TGTGCCAGCAGGACAGGACAGATGAACACTGAAGCTTTCTTT. This gives the protein CASRTGQMNTEAFF.

This clonotype was observed a handful of times. The chain combines TRBV7-6 with TRBJ2-2, with 12 nucleotides matching TRBD2. V trimming: 1 base; J trimming: 3 bases; junction bases outside the gene matches: 9. Germline V gene data show CDR1 as SGHVS and CDR2 as FNYEAQ. This CDR3 has 19 amino acids. This CDR3 reads CASSLETSGGTVYTGELFF. The CDR3 coding sequence is TGTGCCAGCAGCTTAGAAACTAGCGGGGGGACTGTCTACACCGGGGAGCTGTTTTTT.

This clonotype has at least ten counts. This chain connects TRBV6-1 to TRBJ2-3; D is unresolved. This CDR3 is 10 amino acids long. V was shortened by 6 bases and J by 6 bases, with 4 bases between the two germline ends. Germline V gene data show CDR1 as MNHNS and CDR2 as SASEGT. The DNA of the CDR3 is TGTGCCAGCAGATGGGATACGCAGTATTTT. Translating gives CASRWDTQYF.

This clonotype has a handful of counts. This rearrangement joins TRBV7-8 to TRBJ1-5; D may be TRBD1 (5 bases). Between the trimmed V and J ends, which lost 1 base and 2 bases, there was a span of 18 bases. The CDR3 has 18 amino acids. Germline CDR1 SGHVS, CDR2 FQNEAQ. CDR3 sequence reads: CASSLEAGVPGGNQPQHF. CDR3 nucleotide sequence: TGTGCCAGCAGCTTAGAGGCGGGGGTCCCGGGGGGCAATCAGCCCCAGCATTTT.

This clonotype occurred many times. The chain joins TRBV14 to TRBJ1-4; TRBD1 matches 8 bases. Germline V gives CDR1 SGHDN, CDR2 FVKESK. After removal of 7 bases from V and 8 bases from J, the junction contained 3 bases not matched to a gene. This CDR3 region has 12 residues. The chain's CDR3 is CASTRTGEKLFF. The DNA of the CDR3 is TGTGCCAGCACCAGGACAGGGGAAAAACTGTTTTTT.

This clonotype has at least ten counts. V usage is TRBV7-2 and J usage is TRBJ1-6; D is ambiguous. Per the germline V gene, CDR1 is SGHTA and CDR2 is FQGNSA. The CDR3 runs 16 residues. V lost 3 bases to trimming and J lost 6 bases, with 15 bases between them. The CDR3: CASSFGSRTLNSPLHF. The CDR3 nucleotides are TGTGCCAGCAGCTTTGGTTCAAGGACCCTTAATTCACCCCTCCACTTT.

This clonotype was seen a few times. V usage is TRBV24-1 and J usage is TRBJ2-2; 8 bases fit TRBD2. Per the germline V gene, CDR1 is KGHDR and CDR2 is SFDVKD. V was clipped by 4 bases and J by 6 bases; unmatched bases: 18. The CDR3 is made up of 19 amino acids. This CDR3 reads CATSDPAGTSVGTSGELFF. CDR3 nucleotides: TGTGCCACCAGTGACCCAGCCGGGACTAGTGTGGGGACGTCCGGGGAGCTGTTTTTT.

There are many counts of this clonotype. The J gene is TRBJ2-3, the V gene TRBV10-3; D remains unclear. Trimming removed 3 bases at V and 2 bases at J, with 3 bases between. This CDR3 has 12 residues. The germline gives CDR1 ENHRY, CDR2 SYGVKD. The CDR3 DNA is TGTGCCATCAGTGACAACACAGATACGCAGTATTTT. Its translation: CAISDNTDTQYF.

In this sample, this clonotype turned up many times. This chain uses TRBV4-2 with TRBJ1-5, with TRBD1 matching over 9 bases. The CDR3 has 15 amino acids. Germline CDR1 LGHNA, CDR2 YNFKEQ. The ends lost 5 bases at V and 6 bases at J; junction bases unmatched: 8. Here the CDR3 reads CASSMGQGEVQPQHF. For the CDR3, the DNA is TGTGCCAGCAGCATGGGACAGGGAGAGGTTCAGCCCCAGCATTTT.

The chain carries TRBV10-3 and TRBJ2-7, with D hard to call. Germline lookup yields CDR1 ENHRY and CDR2 SYGVKD. V was cut by 4 bases and J by 3 bases, with 10 bases left in between. The CDR3 is 13 residues long. The CDR3 bases are TGTGCCATCAGTGCACGTTCGGACTACGAGCAGTACTTC. This codes for CAISARSDYEQYF.

At least ten counts were recorded for this clonotype. This chain connects TRBV7-3 to TRBJ2-1; 9 nucleotides line up with TRBD1. Germline V gene sequence: CDR1 SGHTA, CDR2 FQGTGA. V was clipped by 6 bases and J by 0 bases; unmatched bases: 6. The CDR3 has 16 amino acids. The CDR3 protein is CASRPDRGSSYNEQFF. The CDR3 DNA sequence: TGTGCCAGCAGACCAGACAGGGGGAGCTCCTACAATGAGCAGTTCTTC.

This clonotype was counted at least ten times. The rearrangement joins TRBV20-1 to TRBJ1-6; 7 bases match TRBD1. J gave up 13 bases and V 1 base, and 10 bases lay outside the gene matches. This CDR3 contains 14 residues. The germline CDR1 and CDR2 sequences are DFQATT and SNEGSKA (reference sequence). CDR3 sequence: CSARAGTDISPLHF. The CDR3 coding sequence is TGCAGTGCTAGAGCCGGGACAGATATTTCTCCCCTCCACTTT.

This clonotype was counted only a few times. The J gene is TRBJ2-1, the V gene TRBV10-2; TRBD1 agrees at 9 bases. The germline V gene encodes CDR1 WSHSY and CDR2 SAAADI. V shed 7 bases, J shed 3 bases, and the junction held 7 bases outside the gene matches. The CDR3 runs to 15 residues. CDR3 bases: TGCGCCAGCACCCCCGGACAGGGGAGCTACAATGAGCAGTTCTTC. Amino acids: CASTPGQGSYNEQFF.

In this sample, this clonotype turned up many times. This chain joins TRBV12-3 or TRBV12-4 and TRBJ1-6, with D perhaps matching TRBD1 (6 bases). CDR3 length equals 14 residues. Trimming cost V 4 bases and J 8 bases, with 12 bases left between them. CDR3 sequence reads: CASSSNRVYSPLHF. The CDR3 nucleotides are TGTGCCAGCAGTTCGAACAGGGTTTATTCACCCCTCCACTTT.

This clonotype occurred many times. The chain carries TRBV30 and TRBJ2-3, with a weak D call TRBD2 (5 bases). Trimming removed 0 bases at V and 3 bases at J, with 10 bases between. The CDR3 loop spans 14 amino acids. The germline gives CDR1 GTSNPN, CDR2 SVGIG (reference sequence). The DNA of the CDR3 is TGTGCCTGGAGTGTAAGTGGCGGGACAGATACGCAGTATTTT. Protein sequence: CAWSVSGGTDTQYF.

This clonotype was seen repeatedly, ten times or more. This chain uses TRBV7-2 with TRBJ1-2, with TRBD1 matching over 8 bases. V dropped 5 bases and J dropped 6; count of bases not matched to a gene: 2. The germline V gene has CDR1 SGHTA and CDR2 FQGNSA. The CDR3 is made up of 12 amino acids. The chain's CDR3 is CASSMDRDGYTF. CDR3 in DNA: TGTGCCAGCAGCATGGACAGGGATGGCTACACCTTC.

This clonotype has a count of ten or more. This sequence joins TRBV13 and TRBJ1-1; 10 positions agree with TRBD1. This CDR3 has 12 amino acids. The junction had 4 bases not matched to a gene; V was cut back by 4 bases and J by 11 bases. Per germline, CDR1 PRHDT and CDR2 FYEKMQ (reference sequence). CDR3 bases: TGTGCCAGCAGCTCTCGACAGGGGGCGGCTTTCTTT. Its protein is CASSSRQGAAFF.

This clonotype has just a few counts. The chain carries TRBV18 and TRBJ1-1; TRBD1 matches at 11 bases. The V segment lost 1 base and the J segment 3 bases; nucleotides outside the gene matches: 7. The length of the CDR3 is 17 residues. Germline V gene sequence: CDR1 KGHSH, CDR2 LQKENI. The CDR3 DNA reads TGTGCCAGCTCACCACTGATATCGGGACAGGGGGACACTGAAGCTTTCTTT. This sequence encodes CASSPLISGQGDTEAFF.

In its sample, this clonotype was seen a few times. V usage is TRBV12-3 or TRBV12-4 and J usage is TRBJ2-1, with 11 bases that match TRBD1. CDR3 length equals 15 residues. The J segment lost 4 bases and the V segment lost 5 bases, leaving 4 bases of the junction unmatched. CDR3 sequence reads: CASSPGTGGYNEQFF. The DNA for the CDR3 is TGTGCCAGCAGTCCCGGGACAGGGGGATACAATGAGCAGTTCTTC.

This clonotype was picked up many times. This chain joins TRBV3-1 and TRBJ2-3; D not resolved. With 1 base removed from V and 5 bases from J, the gap between germline ends came to 1 base. This CDR3 is built from 11 residues. The germline gives CDR1 LGHDT, CDR2 YNNKEL (reference sequence). Here the CDR3 DNA reads TGTGCCAGCAGCCAAGTAGATACGCAGTATTTT. It encodes CASSQVDTQYF.

In this sample, this clonotype turned up many times. CDR3 DNA sequence: TGCAGTGCTAGAGACGTTCAGACCTCTGGAAACACCATATATTTT. Translation gives CSARDVQTSGNTIYF. The chain joins TRBV20-1 to TRBJ1-3; D call uncertain. V lost 0 bases and J lost 0, with 9 bases in between. The CDR3 is made up of 15 amino acids. Germline loops: CDR1 DFQATT, CDR2 SNEGSKA (reference sequence).

In its sample, this clonotype was seen many times. The V call is TRBV7-8, the J call TRBJ2-7; no definite D call. The CDR3 length is 13 residues. With 6 bases removed from V and 0 bases from J, the gap between germline ends came to 9 bases. Germline CDR1 is SGHVS and CDR2 is FQNEAQ. The CDR3: CASRGYSSYEQYF. The CDR3 nucleotides read TGTGCCAGCAGGGGATATAGCTCCTACGAGCAGTACTTC.